The 25 T cell receptor beta chains below were found in one sample sequenced in a study of cytomegalovirus exposure and HLA in healthy donors. Profiled with immunoSEQ multiplex PCR; TCRdb holds only in-frame clones, not every one. The sample comprises around 180,000 clones, approximately 80% of which are singletons, and roughly 7% rests with the top ten. The sequenced material came from PBMCs. Every receptor here comes from a man younger than 35 in good health and CMV-seropositive.

This rearrangement joins TRBV6-7 to TRBJ1-3, with a tentative D call TRBD1 (5 bases). TRBV6-7 is marked as an open reading frame, function uncertain. Trimming left V 8 bases short and J 4 bases short, with 15 bases between. This CDR3 has 14 residues. As DNA, the CDR3 is TGTGCCAGCCCCGGGGGGGTGAAGGGAAACACCATATATTTT. Translating gives CASPGGVKGNTIYF.

The chain couples TRBV6-5 to TRBJ2-2, with TRBD2 identical over 9 bases. The CDR3 extends over 15 amino acids. Germline assignment: CDR1 MNHEY and CDR2 SVGAGI. The V segment lost 0 bases and the J segment 6 bases; nucleotides outside the gene matches: 2. CDR3 nucleotides: TGTGCCAGCAGTTACTCTGGCGGGAGGGCCGGGGAGCTGTTTTTT. It codes for CASSYSGGRAGELFF.

V gene TRBV11-2 combines with J gene TRBJ2-1, with no clear D. Germline values: CDR1 SGHAT, CDR2 FQNNGV. The ends were cut back, 1 base at V and 8 bases at J, with 9 bases in the middle. The CDR3 spans 13 residues. The CDR3 bases are TGTGCCAGCAGCTTAGGGCCGCCCGATGAGCAGTTCTTC. Its protein is CASSLGPPDEQFF.

The J gene is TRBJ2-3, the V gene TRBV5-4, with 8 bases lining up with TRBD1. The length of the CDR3 is 15 residues. The V gene end was trimmed by 4 bases and the J gene end by 0 bases; junction bases not matched to a gene: 4. Germline loops: CDR1 SGHNT, CDR2 YYREEE (reference sequence). CDR3 in DNA: TGTGCCAGCAGCCCAGGGGGCAGTAGCACAGATACGCAGTATTTT. The encoded protein is CASSPGGSSTDTQYF.

This clone showed up just once. This rearrangement joins TRBV30 to TRBJ2-1, with 13 bases lining up with TRBD2. V trimming: 3 bases; J trimming: 9 bases; junction bases outside the gene matches: 5. This CDR3 has 14 amino acids. CDR1 GTSNPN and CDR2 SVGIG come from the germline V gene (reference sequence). CDR3 coding DNA: TGTGCCTGGAGCGGGACTAGCGGGATGGGTGAGCAGTTCTTC. Protein product: CAWSGTSGMGEQFF. Full variable domain (missing parts from reference TRBV30 and TRBJ2-1): SQTIHQWPATLVQPVGSPLSLECTVEGTSNPNLYWYRQAAGRGLQLLFYSVGIGQISSEVPQNLSASRPQDRQFILSSKKLLLSDSGFYLCAWSGTSGMGEQFFGPGTRLTVL.

V usage is TRBV27 and J usage is TRBJ2-7, with D maybe TRBD1 (6 bases). CDR1 and CDR2 (germline): MNHEY, SMNVEV (reference sequence). Between the trimmed V and J ends, which lost 2 bases and 6 bases, there was a span of 20 bases. This CDR3 is 16 amino acids long. CDR3: CASSLEVSGAIGEQYF. The CDR3 DNA reads as TGTGCCAGCAGTTTAGAGGTGTCAGGGGCTATAGGCGAGCAGTACTTC.

The rearrangement links TRBV7-2 to TRBJ2-2, with no clear D. The CDR3 has 13 residues. CDR1 and CDR2 (germline): SGHTA, FQGNSA. Trimming removed 5 bases from V and 5 bases from J, with 9 bases in between. The CDR3 spells CASSLESTGELFF. For the CDR3, the DNA is TGTGCCAGCAGCCTAGAATCAACCGGGGAGCTGTTTTTT.

The chain links TRBV10-3 to TRBJ1-4, with D perhaps TRBD1 (6 bases). CDR3 size: 17 residues. V gave up 10 bases and J gave up 6 bases, with 27 bases separating them. The V gene's germline CDR1 is ENHRY and CDR2 SYGVKD. The CDR3 nucleotides read TGTGCCAGCGGCCGCGGATTAGGACAGAACGATGATGAAAAACTGTTTTTT. Its protein product is CASGRGLGQNDDEKLFF.

This chain connects TRBV7-6 to TRBJ2-5; 7 positions match TRBD1. Per germline, CDR1 SGHVS and CDR2 FNYEAQ. This CDR3 is 15 amino acids long. J was trimmed by 4 bases and V by 1 base; bases with no gene match: 6. CDR3 nucleotide sequence: TGTGCCAGCAGCTTAGGAGGGGGCGATGGAGAGACCCAGTACTTC. Residues: CASSLGGGDGETQYF.

This clone showed up just a few times. The chain carries TRBV5-1 and TRBJ2-3; TRBD1 matches at 11 bases. The CDR3 has 16 amino acids. Trimming took 3 bases from V and 3 from J; bases not matched to a gene: 6. Germline CDR1 reads SGHRS; CDR2 reads YFSETQ. The CDR3: CASSSGTGGRTDTQYF. The CDR3, as DNA: TGCGCCAGCAGCTCAGGGACAGGGGGTAGGACAGATACGCAGTATTTT.

The gene calls are TRBV6-5 and TRBJ2-6; no definite D call. Deletions cut 4 bases from V and 0 bases from J, with 10 bases between. CDR1 is MNHEY, CDR2 SVGAGI, per germline. CDR3 length equals 16 residues. The CDR3 coding sequence is TGTGCCAGCAGTTCCCCTGACTTCTCTGGGGCCAACGTCCTGACTTTC. It specifies CASSSPDFSGANVLTF.

The chain joins TRBV4-3 to TRBJ2-5; TRBD1 aligns across 9 bases. From germline, CDR1 is LGHNA and CDR2 YSLEER. V shed 3 bases, J shed 4 bases, and the junction held 6 bases outside the gene matches. CDR3 length equals 15 residues. The CDR3 sequence: CASSQHPGQGETQYF. CDR3 sequence (DNA): TGCGCCAGCAGCCAGCACCCGGGACAGGGAGAGACCCAGTACTTC.

The chain has TRBV28 and TRBJ2-3; D possibly corresponds to TRBD2 (5 bases). V shed 2 bases and J shed 2 bases, with 8 bases lying between them. Germline V gives CDR1 MDHEN, CDR2 SYDVKM. The CDR3 has 14 amino acids. The CDR3 spells CASSLQDFTDTQYF. CDR3 nucleotide sequence: TGTGCCAGCAGTTTACAGGACTTCACAGATACGCAGTATTTT.

The chain links TRBV5-1 to TRBJ2-5; 9 bases align to TRBD2. The trim removed 0 bases at V and 1 base at J, leaving 13 bases unmatched. The CDR3 has 19 amino acids. Germline V gives CDR1 SGHRS, CDR2 YFSETQ. The CDR3 reads CASSLGDLAGITRQETQYF. CDR3 bases: TGCGCCAGCAGCTTGGGAGATCTAGCGGGGATAACCCGCCAAGAGACCCAGTACTTC.

This clone was seen only a few times. The chain recombines TRBV10-3 with TRBJ1-4; D may be TRBD1 (6 bases). Germline CDR1 ENHRY, CDR2 SYGVKD. The CDR3 loop spans 12 amino acids. The V and J ends lost 8 bases and 7 bases respectively, with 11 bases between them. The DNA for the CDR3 is TGTGCCATCGGGGGGGCCGGTGAAAAACTGTTTTTT. It codes for CAIGGAGEKLFF.

The V call is TRBV10-3, the J call TRBJ2-7; perhaps TRBD1 as D (6 bases). CDR3 length: 14 amino acids. Germline lookup yields CDR1 ENHRY and CDR2 SYGVKD. The CDR3 loop is CASKFGGQSYEQYF. For the CDR3, the DNA is TGTGCTTCAAAGTTTGGGGGCCAATCCTACGAGCAGTACTTC.

In its sample, this clone was seen once. The V and J genes are TRBV6-1 and TRBJ1-2, with TRBD1 identical over 8 bases. The germline CDR1 and CDR2 sequences are MNHNS and SASEGT. Trimming removed 6 bases from V and 4 bases from J; junction bases left unmatched: 4. This CDR3 is built from 13 residues. CDR3 residues: CASRHGQGYGYTF. The DNA of the CDR3 is TGTGCCAGCAGACACGGACAGGGCTATGGCTACACCTTC.

The chain has TRBV4-3 and TRBJ2-2; 7 positions match TRBD1. CDR3 length: 16 amino acids. CDR1 and CDR2 (germline): LGHNA, YSLEER. V lost 0 bases, J lost 3 bases, and 4 bases stayed unmatched. CDR3 in DNA: TGCGCCAGCAGCCAAGATCTAGGGGGCGACACCGGGGAGCTGTTTTTT. It specifies CASSQDLGGDTGELFF.

This rearrangement joins TRBV9 to TRBJ2-3; TRBD2 matches at 11 bases. The CDR3 extends over 16 amino acids. Trimming removed 4 bases from V and 2 bases from J; junction bases left unmatched: 6. The germline CDR1 and CDR2 sequences are SGDLS and YYNGEE. The CDR3, as DNA: TGTGCCAGCAGCCTCACTAGCGGGAGCCCCACAGATACGCAGTATTTT. This codes for CASSLTSGSPTDTQYF.

This chain uses TRBV29-1 with TRBJ2-3; 7 bases match TRBD2. The CDR3 extends over 12 amino acids. J gave up 5 bases and V 6 bases, and 5 bases lay outside the gene matches. CDR1 is SQVTM and CDR2 is ANQGSEA in the germline V gene. The CDR3 loop reads CSVPGGRDTQYF. The DNA for the CDR3 is TGCAGCGTCCCGGGAGGACGAGATACGCAGTATTTT.

The chain employs TRBV29-1 and TRBJ2-7; TRBD1 matches at 9 bases. The CDR3 consists of 13 residues. The ends lost 5 bases at V and 5 bases at J; junction bases unmatched: 7. CDR1 is SQVTM and CDR2 is ANQGSEA in the germline V gene. The CDR3, as DNA: TGCAGCGTTCTGACAGGGGGAGCGGACGAGCAGTACTTC. Protein sequence: CSVLTGGADEQYF.

The V gene is TRBV5-1, the J gene TRBJ2-7; maybe TRBD2 (6 bases). The CDR3 contains 15 residues. Trimming took 1 base from V and 1 from J, leaving 12 bases between them. Germline V lookup: CDR1 SGHRS, CDR2 YFSETQ. CDR3 nucleotide sequence: TGCGCCAGCAGCTTGTTGGGGGGAAGGTCCTACGAGCAGTACTTC. Translated, it gives CASSLLGGRSYEQYF.

The gene calls are TRBV11-1 and TRBJ2-5; possible D gene TRBD2, 5 bases. V was cut by 5 bases and J by 1 base, with 11 bases left in between. CDR3 length: 14 amino acids. Germline V gene data show CDR1 as SGHAT and CDR2 as FQDESV (reference sequence). The CDR3 DNA reads TGTGCCAGCAGCCCTGAGCGGTCCCAAGAGACCCAGTACTTC. It is translated as CASSPERSQETQYF.

The J gene is TRBJ2-1, the V gene TRBV28; 9 bases line up with TRBD2. Germline CDR1 is MDHEN and CDR2 is SYDVKM. CDR3 length: 15 amino acids. With V trimmed by 6 bases and J by 6 bases, 9 bases remained unmatched. The DNA of the CDR3 is TGTGCCAGCAGGACCGGGACTAGCATTGGCAATGAGCAGTTCTTC. It codes for CASRTGTSIGNEQFF.

The V gene is TRBV19, the J gene TRBJ2-3; the D gene is possibly TRBD2 (5 bases). CDR3 size: 14 residues. With 3 bases removed from V and 6 bases from J, the gap between germline ends came to 13 bases. Germline V gene lookup returns CDR1 LNHDA and CDR2 SQIVND (reference sequence). The CDR3 sequence is CASSIIAAGDTQYF. CDR3 DNA: TGTGCCAGTAGTATTATCGCCGCGGGTGATACGCAGTATTTT.